A selection of T cell receptor beta chains follows, all from one sample in a study of naive and memory T cell subsets. Each CDR3 protein gets one entry after TCRdb re-called the UMI-ligation and nested PCR reads with MiXCR. The table lists 80,000 to 95,000 distinct CDR3 sequences, roughly 9.2% of them singletons. Sequencing was performed on naive CD8+ T cells from blood. All receptors derive from a human donor in good health. Both conserved end residues are part of each CDR3. The D gene is left open where the match is weak. Clone sizes are given selectively: once, few, many, or a class where the clone is expanded.

CDR3 protein,CDR3 DNA,J gene,V gene,clone size,D gene
CSVVQASTEAFF,TGCAGCGTTGTACAGGCGTCCACTGAAGCTTTCTTT,TRBJ1-1,TRBV29-1,many,NA
CAWRPEAYEQYF,TGTGCCTGGCGACCTGAGGCCTACGAGCAGTACTTC,TRBJ2-7,TRBV30,few,NA
CASSLSLGTSGRNEQYF,TGTGCCAGCAGCTTAAGCCTAGGGACTAGCGGGAGGAACGAGCAGTACTTC,TRBJ2-7,TRBV7-3,few,TRBD2
CSARHPGTSGSPSTGELFF,TGCAGTGCTAGACACCCTGGGACTAGCGGGAGTCCTAGCACCGGGGAGCTGTTTTTT,TRBJ2-2,TRBV20-1,NA,TRBD2
CASSPPTGVSETQYF,TGTGCCAGCAGCCCTCCAACGGGAGTATCGGAGACCCAGTACTTC,TRBJ2-5,TRBV7-9,few,NA
CSAYQEGETQYF,TGCAGTGCTTACCAGGAGGGGGAGACCCAGTACTTC,TRBJ2-5,TRBV20-1,few,NA
CASSMGQGLYEQYF,TGTGCCAGTAGTATGGGACAGGGACTGTACGAGCAGTACTTC,TRBJ2-7,TRBV19,few,TRBD1
CASSIRTSRDTEAFF,TGTGCCAGTAGTATCCGGACAAGCAGGGACACTGAAGCTTTCTTT,TRBJ1-1,TRBV19,few,NA
CSARGLVHKYEQYF,TGCAGTGCTAGAGGACTAGTCCATAAATACGAGCAGTACTTC,TRBJ2-7,TRBV20-1,many,NA
CASSLTGAGNEQFF,TGTGCCAGCAGTTTAACGGGAGCGGGCAATGAGCAGTTCTTC,TRBJ2-1,TRBV12-3/TRBV12-4,NA,NA
CASSLNEGHEQYF,TGTGCCAGCAGCCTCAACGAAGGGCACGAGCAGTACTTC,TRBJ2-7,TRBV3-1,many,NA
CSARDQWPDNEQFF,TGCAGTGCTAGAGATCAATGGCCCGACAATGAGCAGTTCTTC,TRBJ2-1,TRBV20-1,many,NA
CASTDPRRGTEAFF,TGCGCCAGCACGGACCCCCGCAGAGGCACTGAAGCTTTCTTT,TRBJ1-1,TRBV10-1,few,NA
CASSQGRGSDEQYF,TGCGCCAGCAGCCAGGGGCGGGGTTCGGACGAGCAGTACTTC,TRBJ2-7,TRBV4-3,many,NA
CASSLGPGQGSYEQYF,TGTGCCAGCAGCCTAGGCCCGGGACAGGGCTCCTACGAGCAGTACTTC,TRBJ2-7,TRBV11-2,NA,TRBD1
CASSPTLETQYF,TGTGCCAGCAGCCCCACGCTAGAGACCCAGTACTTC,TRBJ2-5,TRBV7-9,NA,NA
CASSLDQRYTDTQYF,TGCGCCAGCAGCTTGGATCAGCGTTACACAGATACGCAGTATTTT,TRBJ2-3,TRBV5-1,many,NA
CASSLSSGRREQFF,TGTGCCAGCAGCTTATCGTCGGGTCGGCGGGAGCAGTTCTTC,TRBJ2-1,TRBV7-9,NA,NA
CAISDFNSGRATNEKLFF,TGTGCCATCAGTGACTTTAATTCTGGGAGAGCAACTAATGAAAAACTGTTTTTT,TRBJ1-4,TRBV10-3,NA,NA
CSGRGGEAYEQYF,TGCAGTGGCCGCGGGGGGGAAGCCTACGAGCAGTACTTC,TRBJ2-7,TRBV20-1,NA,TRBD2
CASGTGVEQFF,TGTGCTAGTGGGACCGGCGTTGAGCAGTTCTTC,TRBJ2-1,TRBV12-5,few,NA
CASSVESAEAFF,TGTGCCAGCAGCGTAGAGTCCGCTGAAGCTTTCTTT,TRBJ1-1,TRBV9,many,NA
CASSPLWGGDEQYF,TGTGCCAGCAGTCCGCTCTGGGGGGGCGACGAGCAGTACTTC,TRBJ2-7,TRBV6-6,NA,NA
CASSLGTQGAGNEKLFF,TGCGCCAGCAGCCTGGGTACTCAGGGGGCCGGTAATGAAAAACTGTTTTTT,TRBJ1-4,TRBV5-1,NA,TRBD1
CRYRGSNNEQFF,TGCAGATACAGGGGATCGAACAATGAGCAGTTCTTC,TRBJ2-1,TRBV20-1,many,TRBD1
CASSLHRKETQYF,TGTGCCAGCAGCTTACACAGAAAAGAGACCCAGTACTTC,TRBJ2-5,TRBV11-2,once,NA
CASSEQANQPQHF,TGTGCCAGCAGTGAGCAGGCGAATCAGCCCCAGCATTTT,TRBJ1-5,TRBV27,NA,NA
CASSLSNYGYTF,TGTGCCAGCAGCTTGAGTAACTATGGCTACACCTTC,TRBJ1-2,TRBV5-4,many,NA
CASSERWNARDQPQHF,TGTGCCAGCAGTGAAAGATGGAACGCAAGGGATCAGCCCCAGCATTTT,TRBJ1-5,TRBV2,NA,NA
CSVDSTWNTEAFF,TGCAGCGTGGACAGTACCTGGAACACTGAAGCTTTCTTT,TRBJ1-1,TRBV29-1,few,NA
CASSKAGDPYYSNQPQHF,TGTGCCAGCAGCAAAGCAGGGGATCCGTATTATAGCAATCAGCCCCAGCATTTT,TRBJ1-5,TRBV21-1,NA,NA
CASRVAGGTDTQYF,TGTGCCAGCAGAGTAGCGGGAGGCACAGATACGCAGTATTTT,TRBJ2-3,TRBV7-2,many,TRBD2
CAIGLAAYNEQFF,TGTGCCATCGGACTAGCGGCCTACAATGAGCAGTTCTTC,TRBJ2-1,TRBV27,NA,TRBD2
CSVDGLAGGKDTQYF,TGCAGCGTTGATGGACTAGCGGGAGGAAAAGATACGCAGTATTTT,TRBJ2-3,TRBV29-1,NA,TRBD2
CAIRLEGYEQYF,TGTGCCATCAGGCTAGAAGGGTACGAGCAGTACTTC,TRBJ2-7,TRBV10-3,few,NA
CASSLWTGTTYEQYF,TGTGCCAGCAGTTTATGGACAGGGACGACCTACGAGCAGTACTTC,TRBJ2-7,TRBV27,NA,TRBD1
CATSDNRRGGNTGELFF,TGTGCCACCAGTGACAATCGCCGGGGCGGGAACACCGGGGAGCTGTTTTTT,TRBJ2-2,TRBV24-1,NA,NA
CASKTGSSMNTEAFF,TGTGCCAGCAAGACAGGAAGCTCTATGAACACTGAAGCTTTCTTT,TRBJ1-1,TRBV2,few,NA
CSVEVAGQTYEQYF,TGCAGCGTTGAAGTTGCCGGTCAGACTTACGAGCAGTACTTC,TRBJ2-7,TRBV29-1,few,NA
CASSLGTDNIQYF,TGTGCCAGCAGCTTGGGGACGGACAACATTCAGTACTTC,TRBJ2-4,TRBV13,many,NA
CASRETGNSNQPQHF,TGTGCCAGCAGAGAGACAGGGAATAGCAATCAGCCCCAGCATTTT,TRBJ1-5,TRBV6-2/TRBV6-3,NA,TRBD1
CASSGLGGKLLSYNEQFF,TGTGCCAGCAGCGGCTTGGGGGGGAAACTACTCTCCTACAATGAGCAGTTCTTC,TRBJ2-1,TRBV7-8,many,TRBD2
CASSSRHSGRPVGDEQFF,TGTGCCAGCAGTTCCCGGCATAGCGGGAGGCCCGTAGGGGATGAGCAGTTCTTC,TRBJ2-1,TRBV27,many,TRBD2
CASSLVSRLESYEQYF,TGTGCCAGCAGCTTAGTATCGAGACTAGAGTCCTACGAGCAGTACTTC,TRBJ2-7,TRBV7-9,few,NA
CASSEGQGSYEQYF,TGTGCCAGCAGCGAAGGACAGGGGTCCTACGAGCAGTACTTC,TRBJ2-7,TRBV9,many,TRBD1
CASEGQTLNPNYGYTF,TGTGCCAGTGAGGGACAGACTCTCAATCCTAACTATGGCTACACCTTC,TRBJ1-2,TRBV19,many,TRBD1
CASSVEGRLANEQFF,TGTGCCAGCAGCGTAGAGGGGAGGCTAGCTAATGAGCAGTTCTTC,TRBJ2-1,TRBV9,many,NA
CSANPRGMANIQYF,TGCAGTGCGAACCCCAGGGGAATGGCAAACATTCAGTACTTC,TRBJ2-4,TRBV20-1,few,NA